A single sample is the source of the 11 T cell receptor beta chains below, sequenced in a study of cytomegalovirus exposure and HLA in healthy donors. PCR primers comprised 60 Vbeta and 13 Jbeta primers. Measured with immunoSEQ multiplex PCR; TCRdb has only the in-frame clones, and not every one. Here the sample table reports about 39,000 clones. The sample taken for sequencing was PBMCs. The receptors originated from a woman in her 30s in good health and CMV-seropositive.

CDR3 loop: CASSLLMGALSSGNTIYF. The CDR3 DNA reads TGTGCCAGCAGCCTCCTTATGGGAGCTCTAAGCTCTGGAAACACCATATATTTT. This chain connects TRBV14 to TRBJ1-3; D not resolved. This CDR3 comprises 18 residues. Germline CDR1 is SGHDN and CDR2 is FVKESK. The V end lost 4 bases, the J end lost 0 bases, and 19 bases lay between the germline ends.

The chain joins TRBV5-6 to TRBJ2-1, with TRBD2 identical over 7 bases. The CDR3 consists of 16 residues. Germline CDR1 and CDR2: SGHDT and YYEEEE. V was clipped by 0 bases and J by 2 bases; unmatched bases: 5. The CDR3 nucleotides are TGTGCCAGCAGCTTGGGGGCCGGGGGGACCTACAATGAGCAGTTCTTC. Encoded protein: CASSLGAGGTYNEQFF.

This sequence joins TRBV2 and TRBJ2-1, with D perhaps matching TRBD1 (5 bases). The germline V gene has CDR1 SNHLY and CDR2 FYNNEI. The CDR3 is 14 amino acids. V was cut by 5 bases and J by 9 bases, with 17 bases left in between. CDR3 in amino acids: CASSSVQGWGEQFF. The CDR3 nucleotides are TGTGCCAGCAGTTCGGTTCAGGGTTGGGGTGAGCAGTTCTTC.

The chain combines TRBV4-2 with TRBJ2-5; 13 bases are shared with TRBD2. V lost 0 bases, J lost 0 bases, and 1 base stayed unmatched. Germline values: CDR1 LGHNA, CDR2 YNFKEQ. The CDR3 has 17 residues. The CDR3 nucleotides are TGTGCCAGCAGCCAAGAACTAGCGGGGGGGTACCAAGAGACCCAGTACTTC. This codes for CASSQELAGGYQETQYF.

The chain joins TRBV12-5 to TRBJ2-1; 8 bases map to TRBD1. This CDR3 has 13 residues. Germline CDR1 and CDR2: LGHNT and FRNRAP. V dropped 3 bases and J dropped 8; count of bases not matched to a gene: 3. The CDR3 is CASGFDRGYEQFF. As DNA, the CDR3 is TGTGCTAGTGGTTTCGACAGGGGATATGAGCAGTTCTTC.

The genes are TRBV11-3 and TRBJ1-1; D uncertain. Trimming shortened V by 7 bases and J by 5 bases, and 17 bases separated the two germline ends. Germline CDR1 and CDR2: SGHNT and YENEEA. The CDR3 has 14 residues. DNA for the CDR3: TGTGCCAGCAAGGGCGGGCGGGATAATACTGAAGCTTTCTTT. Translated, it gives CASKGGRDNTEAFF. Based on the CDR3 plus reference TRBV11-3 and TRBJ1-1, the full variable domain is EAGVVQSPRYKIIEKKQPVAFWCNPISGHNTLYWYLQNLGQGPELLIRYENEEAVDDSQLPKDRFSAERLKGVDSTLKIQPAELGDSAVYLCASKGGRDNTEAFFGQGTRLTVV.

V usage is TRBV5-1 and J usage is TRBJ1-1; 12 bases align to TRBD1. The ends lost 0 bases at V and 5 bases at J; junction bases unmatched: 8. This CDR3 is 17 amino acids long. From germline, CDR1 is SGHRS and CDR2 YFSETQ. The CDR3 here is CASSLVGTGGGYTEAFF. Written as DNA, the CDR3 is TGCGCCAGCAGCTTGGTGGGGACAGGGGGCGGTTATACTGAAGCTTTCTTT.

This chain links TRBV2 with TRBJ1-4, with 9 nucleotides matching TRBD1. The CDR3 extends over 16 amino acids. Germline trimming cut 6 bases from V and 6 bases from J; bases unmatched to any gene: 11. Looked up from germline, CDR1 is SNHLY and CDR2 is FYNNEI. The CDR3 sequence is CASRQGASRSDEKLFF. The CDR3 nucleotides read TGTGCCAGCAGACAGGGGGCCTCGAGGAGCGATGAAAAACTGTTTTTT.

This CDR3 is CASSLLPVPNEKLFF. The CDR3 DNA is TGTGCCAGCAGTTTACTGCCAGTTCCTAATGAAAAACTGTTTTTT. The chain is built from TRBV27 and TRBJ1-4, with D unresolved. Germline V CDR1 and CDR2: MNHEY, SMNVEV (reference sequence). There are 15 residues in the CDR3. Deletions cut 2 bases from V and 3 bases from J, with 10 bases between.

The rearrangement links TRBV19 to TRBJ2-7, with D possibly being TRBD2 (5 bases). V was clipped by 5 bases and J by 2 bases, with 13 bases between them. Germline lookup yields CDR1 LNHDA and CDR2 SQIVND (reference sequence). This CDR3 is built from 14 residues. CDR3 nucleotide sequence: TGTGCCAGTAGTCCTCGTTACGGGGCCTACGAGCAGTACTTC. Its protein product is CASSPRYGAYEQYF.

The rearrangement uses TRBV9 and TRBJ2-2, with D tentatively TRBD2 (6 bases). Trimming took off 1 base at V and 7 bases at J, with 14 bases between the two ends. Germline V gene sequence: CDR1 SGDLS, CDR2 YYNGEE. The CDR3 covers 15 residues. CDR3 coding DNA: TGTGCCAGCAGCGTATTCGGGACTCGCCGCGGGGAGCTGTTTTTT. Translating it yields CASSVFGTRRGELFF.